These T cell receptor beta chains were read from a single sample in a study of response to subunit inactivated influenza vaccine. In TCRdb, the RT-PCR reads were re-called with MiXCR into one record per CDR3 protein. This sample has fewer than 650,000 distinct CDR3 sequences, with 10% to 15% found just once. Source: PBMCs from blood, taken about 6 weeks after vaccination. The receptors here all came from a man between 45 and 60 years old who received an inactivated influenza vaccine. CDR3s include the opening cysteine and the closing phenylalanine or tryptophan.

v_gene: TRBV20-1; CDR3aa: CSAKTQRLADSYNEQFF
v_gene: TRBV2; CDR3aa: CASSDIPLLRGNIQYF
v_gene: TRBV27; CDR3aa: CASSSIAGDSYNEQFF
v_gene: TRBV4-2; CDR3aa: CASSQADRAGTDTQYF
v_gene: TRBV23-1; CDR3aa: CASSHLGTGSYEQYF
v_gene: TRBV20-1; CDR3aa: CSAREIRSTGELFF
v_gene: TRBV9; CDR3aa: CASSVGFQGTYNEQFF
v_gene: TRBV6-5; CDR3aa: CASSYSFPGRQETQYF
v_gene: TRBV6-2/TRBV6-3; CDR3aa: CASRPVGLAGESTYEQYF
v_gene: TRBV6-5; CDR3aa: CASSYGTSGRARPGELFF
v_gene: TRBV14; CDR3aa: CASSLRRTGNEQFF
v_gene: TRBV11-2; CDR3aa: CASSLVSGGAGEQYF
v_gene: TRBV6-1; CDR3aa: CATRIGQGAFNEQFF
v_gene: TRBV12-3/TRBV12-4; CDR3aa: CASKYPGGAKDTQYF
v_gene: TRBV28; CDR3aa: CASNSGTRDFQETQYF
v_gene: TRBV5-1; CDR3aa: CASNFRTGDTEAFF
v_gene: TRBV28; CDR3aa: CASGMGGMNTEAFF
v_gene: TRBV7-9; CDR3aa: CASSLGDRAHNEQFF
v_gene: TRBV7-2; CDR3aa: CASSFGSGSSYNEQFF
v_gene: TRBV11-2; CDR3aa: CADGAYYGYTF
v_gene: TRBV6-5; CDR3aa: CASSYSEGLSGELFF
v_gene: TRBV20-1; CDR3aa: CSASGRVGSSTDTQYF
v_gene: TRBV6-1; CDR3aa: CASRKERDEKLFF
v_gene: TRBV6-2/TRBV6-3; CDR3aa: CASSNSGQYNEQFF
v_gene: TRBV12-3/TRBV12-4; CDR3aa: CASRYSLGGQEGYTF
v_gene: TRBV28; CDR3aa: CASSLAGQSYEQYF
v_gene: TRBV29-1; CDR3aa: CSVRGGQRNTEAFF
v_gene: TRBV12-3/TRBV12-4; CDR3aa: CASSPTGGTGYGYTF
v_gene: TRBV29-1; CDR3aa: CSVEGWNNEQFF
v_gene: TRBV11-2; CDR3aa: CASSRQGSYNSPLHF
v_gene: TRBV20-1; CDR3aa: CSAVGSQETQYF
v_gene: TRBV12-3/TRBV12-4; CDR3aa: CASRRDRIGNEQYF
v_gene: TRBV10-3; CDR3aa: CAISPGTGAYNEQFF
v_gene: TRBV28; CDR3aa: CASSLGEGGNEQYF
v_gene: TRBV28; CDR3aa: CASSVVEARAFF
v_gene: TRBV5-1; CDR3aa: CASSVRDRVNNEQFF
v_gene: TRBV25-1; CDR3aa: CAIGPPSSYNEQFF
v_gene: TRBV5-1; CDR3aa: CASSLAADRGPDTQYF
v_gene: TRBV28; CDR3aa: CASRRDRVGLMNTEAFF
v_gene: TRBV4-3; CDR3aa: CASSQDLVGGLGNEQFF
v_gene: TRBV5-1; CDR3aa: CASNERTDNTGELFF
v_gene: TRBV5-1; CDR3aa: CASSLAALAGFTYEQYF
v_gene: TRBV12-3/TRBV12-4; CDR3aa: CASGDRANQPQHF
v_gene: TRBV6-2/TRBV6-3; CDR3aa: CASSTGARNQPQHF
v_gene: TRBV7-2; CDR3aa: CASSLMGGPMYEQYF
v_gene: TRBV12-3/TRBV12-4; CDR3aa: CASSPGLAGGRNEQFF
v_gene: TRBV5-1; CDR3aa: CASSLNSIRGAPYEQYF
v_gene: TRBV24-1; CDR3aa: CATSRGLVTDTQYF
v_gene: TRBV7-8; CDR3aa: CASSLGSARGIQYF
v_gene: TRBV3-1; CDR3aa: CACTQDLGTGNSYEQYF